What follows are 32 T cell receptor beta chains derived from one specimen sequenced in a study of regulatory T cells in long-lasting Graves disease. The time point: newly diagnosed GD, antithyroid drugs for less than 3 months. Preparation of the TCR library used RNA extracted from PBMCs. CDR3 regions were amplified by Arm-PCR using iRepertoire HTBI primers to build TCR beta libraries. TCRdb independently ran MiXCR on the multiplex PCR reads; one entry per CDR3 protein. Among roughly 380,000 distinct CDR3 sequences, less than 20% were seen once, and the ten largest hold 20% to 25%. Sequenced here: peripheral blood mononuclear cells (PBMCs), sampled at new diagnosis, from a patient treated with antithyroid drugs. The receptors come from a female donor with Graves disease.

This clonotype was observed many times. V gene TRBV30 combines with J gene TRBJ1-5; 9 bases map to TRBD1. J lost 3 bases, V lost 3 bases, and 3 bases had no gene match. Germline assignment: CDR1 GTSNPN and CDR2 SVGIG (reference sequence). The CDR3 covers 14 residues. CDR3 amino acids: CAWSRDRVNQPQHF. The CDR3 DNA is TGTGCCTGGAGCCGGGACAGGGTCAATCAGCCCCAGCATTTT.

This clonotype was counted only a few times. CDR3 protein: CASSPGRGARNTEAFF. The CDR3 bases are TGTGCCAGCTCACCCGGCAGGGGGGCCAGGAACACTGAAGCTTTCTTT. The genes are TRBV18 and TRBJ1-1; 7 bases align to TRBD1. CDR1 and CDR2 (germline): KGHSH, LQKENI. With V trimmed by 3 bases and J by 1 base, 8 bases remained unmatched. The CDR3 is 16 residues long.

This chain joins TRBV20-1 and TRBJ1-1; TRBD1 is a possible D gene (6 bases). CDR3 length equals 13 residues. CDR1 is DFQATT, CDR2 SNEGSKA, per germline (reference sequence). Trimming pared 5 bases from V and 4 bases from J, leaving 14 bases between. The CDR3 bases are TGCAGTGCTGCAAGAGGGGGGCTCACTGAAGCTTTCTTT. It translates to CSAARGGLTEAFF.

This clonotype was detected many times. The CDR3 DNA is TGCGCCAGCAGCCAAGAAACTTTGACTAGCGGCTACACCGGGGAGCTGTTTTTT. It yields the protein CASSQETLTSGYTGELFF. V gene TRBV4-3 combines with J gene TRBJ2-2, with TRBD2 matching 9 bases. This CDR3 is 18 amino acids long. V shed 0 bases, J shed 3 bases, and the junction held 8 bases outside the gene matches. Germline lookup yields CDR1 LGHNA and CDR2 YSLEER.

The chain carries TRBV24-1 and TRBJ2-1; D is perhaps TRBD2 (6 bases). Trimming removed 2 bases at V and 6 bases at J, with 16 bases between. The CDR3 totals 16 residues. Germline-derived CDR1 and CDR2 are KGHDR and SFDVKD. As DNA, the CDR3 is TGTGCCACCAGTGATTGGACGGCGGGGTCCGGCAATGAGCAGTTCTTC. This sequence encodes CATSDWTAGSGNEQFF.

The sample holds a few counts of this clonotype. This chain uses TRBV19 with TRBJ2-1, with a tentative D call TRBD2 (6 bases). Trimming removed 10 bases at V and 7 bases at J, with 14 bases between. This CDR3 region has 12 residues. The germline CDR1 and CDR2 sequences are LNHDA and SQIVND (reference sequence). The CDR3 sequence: CATNTRGNEQFF. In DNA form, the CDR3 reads TGTGCCACCAATACTCGGGGGAATGAGCAGTTCTTC.

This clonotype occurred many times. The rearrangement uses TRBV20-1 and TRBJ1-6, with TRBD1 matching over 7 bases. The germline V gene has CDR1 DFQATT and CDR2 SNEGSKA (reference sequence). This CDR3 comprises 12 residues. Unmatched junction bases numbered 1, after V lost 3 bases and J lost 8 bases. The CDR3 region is CSASRGDSPLHF. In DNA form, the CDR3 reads TGCAGTGCTAGCAGGGGGGATTCACCCCTCCACTTT.

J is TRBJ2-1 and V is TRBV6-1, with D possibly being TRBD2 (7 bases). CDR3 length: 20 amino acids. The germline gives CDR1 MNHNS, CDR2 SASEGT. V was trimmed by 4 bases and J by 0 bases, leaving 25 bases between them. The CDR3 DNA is TGTGCCAGCAGTGGAAGGAGGGGGGGGCGGGGTTTGAGCTCCTACAATGAGCAGTTCTTC. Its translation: CASSGRRGGRGLSSYNEQFF.

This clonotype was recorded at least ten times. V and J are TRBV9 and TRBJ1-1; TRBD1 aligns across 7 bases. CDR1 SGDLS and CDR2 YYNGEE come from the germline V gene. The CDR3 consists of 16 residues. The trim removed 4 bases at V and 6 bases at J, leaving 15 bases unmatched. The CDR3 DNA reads TGTGCCAGCAGCACCGCACCAGGGGGGTTGGGCGCTGAAGCTTTCTTT. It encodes CASSTAPGGLGAEAFF.

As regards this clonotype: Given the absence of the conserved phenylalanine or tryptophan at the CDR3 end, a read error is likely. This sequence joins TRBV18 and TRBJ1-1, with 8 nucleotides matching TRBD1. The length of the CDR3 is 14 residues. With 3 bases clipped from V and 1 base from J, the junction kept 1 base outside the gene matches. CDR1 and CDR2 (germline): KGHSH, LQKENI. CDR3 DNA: TGTGCCAGCTCACCCGGACAGGGGAACACTGAAGCTTTCCTT. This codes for CASSPGQGNTEAFL.

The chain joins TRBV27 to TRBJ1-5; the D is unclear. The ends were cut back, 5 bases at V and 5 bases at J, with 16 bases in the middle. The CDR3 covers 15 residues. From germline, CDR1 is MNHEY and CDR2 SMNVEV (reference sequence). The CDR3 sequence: CASSVRPGGDQPQHF. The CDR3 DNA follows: TGTGCCAGCAGTGTACGTCCGGGCGGAGATCAGCCCCAGCATTTT.

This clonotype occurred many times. The CDR3 is CASTRQEMYYEQYF. The DNA for the CDR3 is TGTGCCAGCACACGACAGGAGATGTACTACGAGCAGTACTTC. V is TRBV11-2 and J is TRBJ2-7, with D tentatively TRBD1 (6 bases). The CDR3 extends over 14 amino acids. V lost 7 bases, J lost 3 bases, and 16 bases lay in between. Germline CDR1 and CDR2: SGHAT and FQNNGV.

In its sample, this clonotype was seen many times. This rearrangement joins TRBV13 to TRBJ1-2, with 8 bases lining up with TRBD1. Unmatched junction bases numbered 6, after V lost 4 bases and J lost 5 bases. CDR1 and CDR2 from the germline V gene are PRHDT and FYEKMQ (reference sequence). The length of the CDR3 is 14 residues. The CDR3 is CASSSAGQVYGYTF. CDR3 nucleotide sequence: TGTGCCAGCAGCTCCGCGGGACAGGTATATGGCTACACCTTC.

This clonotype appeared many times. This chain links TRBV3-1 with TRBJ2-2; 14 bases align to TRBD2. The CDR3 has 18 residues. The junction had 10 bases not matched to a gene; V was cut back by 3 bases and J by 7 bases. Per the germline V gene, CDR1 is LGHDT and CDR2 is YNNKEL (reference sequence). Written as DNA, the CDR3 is TGTGCCAGCAGCCACACCGGGACTAGCGGGAGAAGAGGCGGGGAGCTGTTTTTT. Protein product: CASSHTGTSGRRGGELFF.

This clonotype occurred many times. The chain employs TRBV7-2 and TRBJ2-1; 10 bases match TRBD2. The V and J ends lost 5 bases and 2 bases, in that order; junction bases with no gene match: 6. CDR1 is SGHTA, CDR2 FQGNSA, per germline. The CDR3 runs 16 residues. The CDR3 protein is CASSPSGGGTYNEQFF. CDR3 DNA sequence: TGTGCCAGCAGCCCAAGCGGGGGGGGCACCTACAATGAGCAGTTCTTC.

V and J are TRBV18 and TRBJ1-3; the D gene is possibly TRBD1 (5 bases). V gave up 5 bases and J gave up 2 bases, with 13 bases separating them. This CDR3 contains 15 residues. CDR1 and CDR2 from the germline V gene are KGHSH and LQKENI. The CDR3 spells CASSSERGTGNTIYF. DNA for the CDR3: TGTGCCAGCTCATCGGAAAGGGGAACTGGAAACACCATATATTTT.

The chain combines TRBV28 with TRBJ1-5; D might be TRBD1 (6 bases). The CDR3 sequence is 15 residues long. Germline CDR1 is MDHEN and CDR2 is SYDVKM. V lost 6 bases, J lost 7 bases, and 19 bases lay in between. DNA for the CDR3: TGTGCCAGCAGGGGTAGGACAGAGCTTGGCCAGCCCCAGCATTTT. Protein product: CASRGRTELGQPQHF.

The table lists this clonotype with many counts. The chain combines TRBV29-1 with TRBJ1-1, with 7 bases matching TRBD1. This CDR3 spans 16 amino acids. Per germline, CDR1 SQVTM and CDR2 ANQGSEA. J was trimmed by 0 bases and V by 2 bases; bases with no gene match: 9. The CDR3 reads CSVETTDRAVNTEAFF. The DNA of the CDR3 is TGCAGCGTTGAAACTACTGACAGGGCCGTGAACACTGAAGCTTTCTTT.

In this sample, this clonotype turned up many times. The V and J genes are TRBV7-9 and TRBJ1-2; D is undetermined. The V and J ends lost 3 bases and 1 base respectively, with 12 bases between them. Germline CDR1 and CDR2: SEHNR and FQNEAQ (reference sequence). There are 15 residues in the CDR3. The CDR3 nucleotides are TGTGCCAGCAGCTTTCCCTCCCCGGATAACTATGGCTACACCTTC. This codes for CASSFPSPDNYGYTF.

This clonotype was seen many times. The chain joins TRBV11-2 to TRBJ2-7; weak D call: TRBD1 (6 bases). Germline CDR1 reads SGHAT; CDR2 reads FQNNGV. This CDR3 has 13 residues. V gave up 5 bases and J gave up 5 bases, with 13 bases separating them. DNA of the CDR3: TGTGCCAGCAGCCCAAACAGGGAAAACGAGCAGTACTTC. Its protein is CASSPNRENEQYF.

CDR3 DNA: TGTGCCAGCAGCCCCGGACAGGGAGGATACACAGATACGCAGTATTTT. Its protein is CASSPGQGGYTDTQYF. The chain links TRBV5-6 to TRBJ2-3, with 8 bases matching TRBD1. The germline gives CDR1 SGHDT, CDR2 YYEEEE. V dropped 4 bases and J dropped 2; count of bases not matched to a gene: 9. The CDR3 contains 16 residues.

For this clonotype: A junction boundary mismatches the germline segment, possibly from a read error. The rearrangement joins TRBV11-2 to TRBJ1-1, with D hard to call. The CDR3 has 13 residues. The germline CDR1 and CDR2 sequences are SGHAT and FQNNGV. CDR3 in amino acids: CASSFHLNTEAIF. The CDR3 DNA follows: TGTGCCAGCAGCTTCCACCTGAACACTGAAGCTATCTTT.

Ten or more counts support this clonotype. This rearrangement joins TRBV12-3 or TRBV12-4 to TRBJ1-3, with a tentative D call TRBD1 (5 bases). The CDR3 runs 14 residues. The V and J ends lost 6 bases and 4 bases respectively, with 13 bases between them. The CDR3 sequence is CASRPRESGNTIYF. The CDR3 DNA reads TGTGCCAGCAGACCCAGGGAGAGCGGAAACACCATATATTTT.

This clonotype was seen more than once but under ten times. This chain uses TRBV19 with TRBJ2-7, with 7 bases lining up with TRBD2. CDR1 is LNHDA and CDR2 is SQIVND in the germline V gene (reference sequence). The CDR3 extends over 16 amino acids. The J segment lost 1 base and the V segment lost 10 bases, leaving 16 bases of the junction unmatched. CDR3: CATGGDDQAGSYEQYF. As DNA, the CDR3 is TGTGCCACCGGTGGGGATGACCAAGCGGGATCCTACGAGCAGTACTTC. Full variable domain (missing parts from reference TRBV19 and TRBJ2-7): DGGITQSPKYLFRKEGQNVTLSCEQNLNHDAMYWYRQDPGQGLRLIYYSQIVNDFQKGDIAEGYSVSREKKESFPLTVTSAQKNPTAFYLCATGGDDQAGSYEQYFGPGTRLTVT.

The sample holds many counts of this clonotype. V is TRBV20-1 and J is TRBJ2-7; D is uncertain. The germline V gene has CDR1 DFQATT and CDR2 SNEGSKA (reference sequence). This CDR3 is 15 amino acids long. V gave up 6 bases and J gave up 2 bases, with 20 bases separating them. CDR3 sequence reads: CSARVVQPGTYEQYF. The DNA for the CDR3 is TGCAGTGCGCGCGTCGTACAGCCTGGTACCTACGAGCAGTACTTC.

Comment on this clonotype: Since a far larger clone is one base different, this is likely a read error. The CDR3 DNA is TGTGCCAGCAGCCTTCGGGAGGGGGCAAGTTACGAGCAGTTCTTC. It specifies CASSLREGASYEQFF. The rearrangement joins TRBV11-2 to TRBJ2-1; a weak D match, TRBD2 (8 bases). The CDR3 runs to 15 residues. Germline values: CDR1 SGHAT, CDR2 FQNNGV. Between the trimmed V and J ends, which lost 5 bases and 10 bases, there was a span of 21 bases.

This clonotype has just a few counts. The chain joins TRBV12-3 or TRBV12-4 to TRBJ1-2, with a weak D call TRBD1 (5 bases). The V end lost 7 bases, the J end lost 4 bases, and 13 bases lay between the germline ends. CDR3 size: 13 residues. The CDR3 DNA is TGTGCCAGCAATTCCACCGGGGCCTATGGCTACACCTTC. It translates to CASNSTGAYGYTF.

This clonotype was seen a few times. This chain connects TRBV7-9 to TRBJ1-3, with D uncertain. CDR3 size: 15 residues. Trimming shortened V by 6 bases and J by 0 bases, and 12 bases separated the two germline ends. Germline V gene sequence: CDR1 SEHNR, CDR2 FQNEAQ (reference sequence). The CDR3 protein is CASRSATVSGNTIYF. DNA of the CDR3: TGTGCCAGCAGGTCCGCTACAGTCTCTGGAAACACCATATATTTT.

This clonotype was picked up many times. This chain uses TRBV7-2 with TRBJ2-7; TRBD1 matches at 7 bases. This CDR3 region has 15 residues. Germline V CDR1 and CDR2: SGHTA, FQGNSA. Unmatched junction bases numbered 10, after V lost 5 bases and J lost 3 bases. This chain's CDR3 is CASSQSGTEYYEQYF. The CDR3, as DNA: TGTGCCAGCAGCCAATCCGGGACAGAATACTACGAGCAGTACTTC.

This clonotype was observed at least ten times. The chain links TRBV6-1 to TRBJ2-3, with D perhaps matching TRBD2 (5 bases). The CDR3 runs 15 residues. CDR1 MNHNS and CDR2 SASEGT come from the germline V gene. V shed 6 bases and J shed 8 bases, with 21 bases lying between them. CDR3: CASSVSGSQGVTQYF. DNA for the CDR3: TGTGCCAGCAGCGTCTCGGGGTCTCAAGGAGTTACGCAGTATTTT.

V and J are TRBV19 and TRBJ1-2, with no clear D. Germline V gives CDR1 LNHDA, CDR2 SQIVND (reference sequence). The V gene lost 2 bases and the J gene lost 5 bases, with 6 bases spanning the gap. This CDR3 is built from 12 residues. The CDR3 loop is CASSILGYGYTF. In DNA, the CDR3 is TGTGCCAGTAGTATACTGGGATATGGCTACACCTTC.

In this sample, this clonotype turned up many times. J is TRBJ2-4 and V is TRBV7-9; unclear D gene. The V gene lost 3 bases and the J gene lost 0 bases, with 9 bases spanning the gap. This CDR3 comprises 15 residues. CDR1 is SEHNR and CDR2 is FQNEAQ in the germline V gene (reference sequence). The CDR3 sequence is CASSLGILAKNIQYF. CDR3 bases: TGTGCCAGCAGCTTGGGGATCCTAGCCAAAAACATTCAGTACTTC.